The 18 T cell receptor beta chains in this list originate from one sample, sequenced in a study of T-cell reconstitution after alpha-beta-depleted transplantation in children. It was with unique molecular identifiers that the TCRbeta library was prepared. A single record per CDR3 protein comes from TCRdb applying MiXCR to the PCR reads. Among about 340,000 distinct CDR3 sequences, approximately 12% were seen once, and the ten largest hold 3.5% to 4.5%. The material sequenced was PBMCs, taken from the stem cell graft. These receptors came from a human donor who donated a stem cell graft to a child with Fanconi anemia.

This clonotype was counted at least ten times. The J gene is TRBJ1-1, the V gene TRBV5-1; no clear D. Germline CDR1 reads SGHRS; CDR2 reads YFSETQ. V was cut by 1 base and J by 3 bases, with 13 bases left in between. This CDR3 spans 15 amino acids. The CDR3 region has the DNA TGCGCCAGCAGCTTGTTCAGCATGTGGGACACTGAAGCTTTCTTT. This codes for CASSLFSMWDTEAFF.

This clonotype was picked up many times. The V and J genes are TRBV11-2 and TRBJ2-5; 8 bases map to TRBD1. The ends lost 2 bases at V and 0 bases at J; junction bases unmatched: 11. This CDR3 is built from 18 residues. Germline-derived CDR1 and CDR2 are SGHAT and FQNNGV. CDR3 bases: TGTGCCAGCAGCTTATTTGCCAGGGGGCCGAGAAACCAAGAGACCCAGTACTTC. It is translated as CASSLFARGPRNQETQYF.

This clonotype was seen ten or more times. This chain joins TRBV7-9 and TRBJ2-5; 8 nucleotides line up with TRBD2. The J segment lost 1 base and the V segment lost 3 bases, leaving 1 base of the junction unmatched. The length of the CDR3 is 14 residues. Per germline, CDR1 SEHNR and CDR2 FQNEAQ (reference sequence). The CDR3 spells CASSFSGAQETQYF. CDR3 sequence (DNA): TGTGCCAGCAGCTTTAGCGGGGCCCAAGAGACCCAGTACTTC.

The gene calls are TRBV15 and TRBJ2-5, with D perhaps matching TRBD1 (5 bases). V gave up 0 bases and J gave up 7 bases, with 12 bases separating them. The CDR3 has 14 amino acids. Germline-derived CDR1 and CDR2 are LNHNV and YYDKDF (reference sequence). The CDR3 nucleotides read TGTGCCACCAGCAGAGACAGGGATCTAGGGACCCAGTACTTC. It encodes CATSRDRDLGTQYF.

This clonotype was recorded many times. J is TRBJ2-7 and V is TRBV5-6, with a tentative D call TRBD2 (5 bases). The germline gives CDR1 SGHDT, CDR2 YYEEEE. This CDR3 contains 12 residues. V was trimmed by 4 bases and J by 6 bases, leaving 11 bases between them. The CDR3 nucleotides are TGTGCCAGCAGCCCCGATCGGGGCGAGCAGTACTTC. Protein: CASSPDRGEQYF.

This clonotype was counted a few times. This sequence joins TRBV20-1 and TRBJ2-5; 8 bases match TRBD1. The CDR3 spans 13 residues. Germline assignment: CDR1 DFQATT and CDR2 SNEGSKA (reference sequence). With V trimmed by 3 bases and J by 3 bases, 3 bases remained unmatched. CDR3 in amino acids: CSASRGREETQYF. CDR3 coding DNA: TGCAGTGCTAGCAGGGGGCGCGAAGAGACCCAGTACTTC.

This clonotype appeared a few times. The genes are TRBV29-1 and TRBJ2-1; 7 bases agree with TRBD2. The CDR3 runs 13 residues. Per germline, CDR1 SQVTM and CDR2 ANQGSEA. V lost 7 bases, J lost 0 bases, and 3 bases stayed unmatched. The CDR3 is CSGAGSSYNEQFF. CDR3 bases: TGCAGCGGAGCGGGGAGCTCCTACAATGAGCAGTTCTTC.

This rearrangement joins TRBV6-2 or TRBV6-3 to TRBJ1-2; D unclear. The CDR3 is made up of 13 amino acids. Per germline, CDR1 MNHEY and CDR2 SVGEGT. V lost 6 bases and J 1 base, leaving 9 bases between the germline ends. CDR3 coding DNA: TGTGCCAGCAGGGCCTCAGATAACTATGGCTACACCTTC. Its translation is CASRASDNYGYTF.

V is TRBV7-9 and J is TRBJ2-7; possible D gene TRBD1, 5 bases. V dropped 10 bases and J dropped 4 bases, with 20 bases sitting between them. The CDR3 runs to 14 residues. The germline CDR1 and CDR2 sequences are SEHNR and FQNEAQ (reference sequence). The CDR3 DNA reads as TGTGCCACCAAAGTGGGGCAAGACGGGTACGAGCAGTACTTC. This sequence encodes CATKVGQDGYEQYF.

The sample holds a few counts of this clonotype. This chain links TRBV5-6 with TRBJ2-4; D ambiguous. CDR3 size: 11 residues. The V gene lost 2 bases and the J gene lost 9 bases, with 6 bases spanning the gap. Germline V CDR1 and CDR2: SGHDT, YYEEEE. CDR3 nucleotides: TGTGCCAGCAGCTTCCTCGGCATTCAGTACTTC. This codes for CASSFLGIQYF.

This clonotype was recorded many times. This rearrangement joins TRBV11-2 to TRBJ2-7; TRBD2 matches at 7 bases. Germline V gene data show CDR1 as SGHAT and CDR2 as FQNNGV. After removal of 0 bases from V and 6 bases from J, the junction contained 2 bases not matched to a gene. CDR3 size: 13 residues. CDR3 sequence: CASSLDPGGEQYV. CDR3 coding DNA: TGTGCCAGCAGCTTAGATCCGGGAGGCGAGCAGTACGTC.

The rearrangement uses TRBV3-1 and TRBJ1-2; tentative D call: TRBD1 (6 bases). There are 14 residues in the CDR3. Germline V lookup: CDR1 LGHDT, CDR2 YNNKEL (reference sequence). Trimming shortened V by 0 bases and J by 4 bases, and 9 bases separated the two germline ends. This CDR3 is CASSQDYRVYGYTF. In nucleotides, the CDR3 is TGTGCCAGCAGCCAAGATTACAGGGTCTATGGCTACACCTTC.

This clonotype was detected ten times or more. The chain couples TRBV7-9 to TRBJ1-2, with TRBD1 identical over 8 bases. Looked up from germline, CDR1 is SEHNR and CDR2 is FQNEAQ (reference sequence). V dropped 3 bases and J dropped 7; count of bases not matched to a gene: 4. The CDR3 covers 13 residues. CDR3 protein: CASSFSQGGGYTF. CDR3 sequence (DNA): TGTGCCAGCAGCTTTTCACAGGGGGGTGGCTACACCTTC.

In DNA form, the CDR3 reads TGTGCCTGGAGCCCGGGACAGCCTTCGTTGGATACCGGGGAGCTGTTTTTT. This codes for CAWSPGQPSLDTGELFF. The V call is TRBV30, the J call TRBJ2-2; the match to TRBD1 covers 7 bases. This CDR3 is built from 17 residues. J lost 5 bases, V lost 3 bases, and 15 bases had no gene match. Germline V gives CDR1 GTSNPN, CDR2 SVGIG (reference sequence).

The chain employs TRBV7-9 and TRBJ2-5; 9 positions match TRBD2. Trimming removed 2 bases from V and 1 base from J; junction bases left unmatched: 5. CDR3 length equals 16 residues. Per the germline V gene, CDR1 is SEHNR and CDR2 is FQNEAQ (reference sequence). The CDR3 spells CASSLRVSGGQETQYF. For the CDR3, the DNA is TGTGCCAGCAGCTTAAGGGTTAGCGGGGGCCAAGAGACCCAGTACTTC.

The genes are TRBV12-3 or TRBV12-4 and TRBJ1-2; no firm D call. V was pared by 5 bases and J by 8 bases, with 15 bases between. The CDR3 has 13 residues. The CDR3 here is CASSPTTYGGYTF. The CDR3 DNA reads as TGTGCCAGCAGTCCTACAACATATGGGGGCTACACCTTC.

The chain recombines TRBV15 with TRBJ2-3, with 7 positions matching TRBD1. Losses at the gene ends were 2 bases for V and 3 bases for J; bases not matched to a gene: 2. The CDR3 contains 14 residues. CDR1 and CDR2 (germline): LNHNV, YYDKDF (reference sequence). The CDR3 is CATSRQGETDTQYF. The CDR3 DNA follows: TGTGCCACCAGCAGACAGGGGGAGACAGATACGCAGTATTTT.

The chain joins TRBV11-2 to TRBJ2-7, with 8 bases lining up with TRBD2. The J segment lost 3 bases and the V segment lost 6 bases, leaving 7 bases of the junction unmatched. CDR3 length: 14 amino acids. Germline values: CDR1 SGHAT, CDR2 FQNNGV. The CDR3 loop reads CASSSGTSVYEQYF. The DNA of the CDR3 is TGTGCCAGCAGTTCCGGGACTAGTGTCTACGAGCAGTACTTC. Based on the CDR3 plus reference TRBV11-2 and TRBJ2-7, the full variable domain is EAGVAQSPRYKIIEKRQSVAFWCNPISGHATLYWYQQILGQGPKLLIQFQNNGVVDDSQLPKDRFSAERLKGVDSTLKIQPAKLEDSAVYLCASSSGTSVYEQYFGPGTRLTVT.